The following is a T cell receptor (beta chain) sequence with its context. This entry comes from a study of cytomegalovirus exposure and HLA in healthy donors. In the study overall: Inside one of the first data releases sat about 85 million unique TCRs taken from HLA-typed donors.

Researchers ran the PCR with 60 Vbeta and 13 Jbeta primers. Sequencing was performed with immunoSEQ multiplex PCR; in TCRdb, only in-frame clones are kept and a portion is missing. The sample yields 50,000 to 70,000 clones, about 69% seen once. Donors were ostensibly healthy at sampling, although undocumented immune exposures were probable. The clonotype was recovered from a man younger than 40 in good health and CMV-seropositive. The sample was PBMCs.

The CDR3 nucleotides are TGTGCCATCCGGTCCGGGGGTTCGGGGTTAGTCGAGCAGTACTTC. This sequence encodes CAIRSGGSGLVEQYF. The gene calls are TRBV10-3 and TRBJ2-7; a possible D gene is TRBD2 (6 bases). V lost 8 bases and J lost 6, with 23 bases in between. The germline V gene encodes CDR1 ENHRY and CDR2 SYGVKD. The CDR3 has 15 amino acids.